A single sample gave rise to the 14 T cell receptor beta chains below, sequenced in a study of lung T cells in sarcoidosis with Löfgren's syndrome. TCRdb re-called the reads through MiXCR, storing one row per CDR3 protein. This table holds some 21,000 distinct CDR3 sequences, 21% found once. Sequencing was done on a sample of CD4+ T cells from bronchoalveolar lavage. Receptors originate from a human donor with sarcoidosis (Löfgren's syndrome or another form), or a control subject (not recorded which).

This clonotype was recorded many times. V and J are TRBV7-2 and TRBJ2-2; the D gene is possibly TRBD2 (6 bases). Germline V gene lookup returns CDR1 SGHTA and CDR2 FQGNSA. V lost 6 bases to trimming and J lost 8 bases, with 13 bases between them. The CDR3 has 13 amino acids. CDR3 sequence: CASRREPLGELFF. The CDR3 DNA sequence: TGTGCCAGCAGACGGGAGCCCCTAGGGGAGCTGTTTTTT.

The chain recombines TRBV7-3 with TRBJ2-1, with TRBD2 matching over 7 bases. The CDR3 sequence is 15 residues long. The junction had 12 bases not matched to a gene; V was cut back by 5 bases and J by 8 bases. CDR1 SGHTA and CDR2 FQGTGA come from the germline V gene. Here the CDR3 reads CASSLGRAVMDEQFF. The CDR3 nucleotides are TGTGCCAGCAGCCTGGGGAGGGCCGTCATGGATGAGCAGTTCTTC. The full variable domain, in which reference TRBV7-3 and TRBJ2-1 provide the parts outside the CDR3, is GAGVSQTPSNKVTEKGKYVELRCDPISGHTALYWYRQSLGQGPEFLIYFQGTGAADDSGLPNDRFFAVRPEGSVSTLKIQRTERGDSAVYLCASSLGRAVMDEQFFGPGTRLTVL.

DNA of the CDR3: TGCGCCAGCAGCTCGGGAGCCAACAATGAGCAGTTCTTC. Encoded protein: CASSSGANNEQFF. The V and J genes are TRBV5-1 and TRBJ2-1; D is possibly TRBD2 (6 bases). Trimming cost V 3 bases and J 5 bases, with 9 bases left between them. This CDR3 is 13 amino acids long. Germline values: CDR1 SGHRS, CDR2 YFSETQ.

The rearrangement links TRBV3-1 to TRBJ2-1; TRBD2 matches 10 bases. This CDR3 comprises 17 residues. The V gene's germline CDR1 is LGHDT and CDR2 YNNKEL (reference sequence). J was trimmed by 0 bases and V by 2 bases; bases with no gene match: 4. The CDR3 DNA is TGTGCCAGCAGCCAATCCGCTAGCGGGAGCTCCTACAATGAGCAGTTCTTC. Encoded protein: CASSQSASGSSYNEQFF.

This clonotype was seen only a few times. This chain joins TRBV3-1 and TRBJ2-1; D is unclear. The CDR3 has 12 amino acids. V dropped 1 base and J dropped 7 bases, with 5 bases sitting between them. CDR1 is LGHDT and CDR2 is YNNKEL in the germline V gene (reference sequence). The CDR3 nucleotides read TGTGCCAGCAGCCAAGTACAGAATGAGCAGTTCTTC. Encoded protein: CASSQVQNEQFF.

With regard to this clonotype: The CDR3 end shows no conserved phenylalanine or tryptophan, and so a read error is likely. V usage is TRBV6-1 and J usage is TRBJ1-1; maybe TRBD1 (5 bases). The CDR3 is 13 residues long. Trimming shortened V by 6 bases and J by 1 base, and 9 bases separated the two germline ends. Germline CDR1 and CDR2: MNHNS and SASEGT. CDR3 bases: TGTGCCAGCAGCTGTGGACAGAACACTGAAGCTTTCTAT. Encoded protein: CASSCGQNTEAFY.

This clonotype was found many times. Here the CDR3 DNA reads TGCAGTGCTCCCCCTCCTAAGGAGCCCTACGAGCAGTACTTC. This encodes CSAPPPKEPYEQYF. The rearrangement links TRBV20-1 to TRBJ2-7; D uncertain. Germline CDR1 and CDR2: DFQATT and SNEGSKA (reference sequence). V lost 5 bases and J 2 bases, leaving 16 bases between the germline ends. The CDR3 is 14 residues long.

This clonotype was recorded many times. The junction departs from the called germline gene at one end, perhaps through a read error. This chain links TRBV28 with TRBJ1-1; the match to TRBD1 covers 8 bases. This CDR3 has 16 amino acids. Per the germline V gene, CDR1 is MDHEN and CDR2 is SYDVKM. DNA of the CDR3: TGTGCCAGCACTTTAAATCCGGGACAGGCGAACACTGAAGCTTTCTTT. Translation gives CASTLNPGQANTEAFF.

This clonotype has more than one count but fewer than ten. This chain connects TRBV5-5 to TRBJ1-5; TRBD1 agrees at 9 bases. CDR3 length equals 16 residues. Germline assignment: CDR1 SGHKS and CDR2 YYEKEE (reference sequence). V was clipped by 0 bases and J by 3 bases; unmatched bases: 4. CDR3 sequence: CASSLATGGVNQPQHF. The DNA of the CDR3 is TGTGCCAGCAGCTTGGCTACAGGGGGCGTCAATCAGCCCCAGCATTTT.

The chain carries TRBV18 and TRBJ2-5; D not certain. V gave up 2 bases and J gave up 3 bases, with 7 bases separating them. CDR1 and CDR2 from the germline V gene are KGHSH and LQKENI. This CDR3 contains 13 residues. The CDR3 protein is CASSPAAEETQYF. The CDR3 nucleotides are TGTGCCAGCTCACCAGCGGCAGAAGAGACCCAGTACTTC. Together with reference TRBV18 and TRBJ2-5, the CDR3 gives the full variable domain: NAGVMQNPRHLVRRRGQEARLRCSPMKGHSHVYWYRQLPEEGLKFMVYLQKENIIDESGMPKERFSAEFPKEGPSILRIQQVVRGDSAAYFCASSPAAEETQYFGPGTRLLVL.

This clonotype was seen repeatedly, ten times or more. The rearrangement uses TRBV28 and TRBJ2-2; D tentatively reads TRBD1 or TRBD2 (6 bases each). This CDR3 region has 16 residues. Germline CDR1 and CDR2: MDHEN and SYDVKM. Trimming cost V 6 bases and J 0 bases, with 14 bases left between them. This chain's CDR3 is CASRPRGVPNTGELFF. As DNA, the CDR3 is TGTGCCAGCAGACCTAGGGGGGTCCCGAACACCGGGGAGCTGTTTTTT.

This clonotype came up once. This sequence joins TRBV29-1 and TRBJ1-2, with 7 bases identical to TRBD1. Germline V CDR1 and CDR2: SQVTM, ANQGSEA. V shed 4 bases and J 5 bases; nucleotides not matched to a gene: 13. This CDR3 has 15 residues. This chain's CDR3 is CSVGGTAGKSYGYTF. CDR3 bases: TGCAGCGTTGGTGGGACAGCAGGAAAGTCTTATGGCTACACCTTC. Combining the CDR3 with reference TRBV29-1 and TRBJ1-2 gives the whole variable domain SAVISQKPSRDICQRGTSLTIQCQVDSQVTMMFWYRQQPGQSLTLIATANQGSEATYESGFVIDKFPISRPNLTFSTLTVSNMSPEDSSIYLCSVGGTAGKSYGYTFGSGTRLTVV.

This clonotype occurred many times. This rearrangement joins TRBV4-1 to TRBJ1-2; D unresolved. V dropped 0 bases and J dropped 0 bases, with 17 bases sitting between them. The germline gives CDR1 MGHRA, CDR2 YSYEKL. The CDR3 covers 18 residues. The CDR3 DNA reads as TGCGCCAGCAGCCAAGATTATCTTAGAGGCGGAACTAACTATGGCTACACCTTC. Its protein product is CASSQDYLRGGTNYGYTF.

A remark on this clonotype: A much larger clone sits a single nucleotide away, making a read error possible. The chain carries TRBV4-1 and TRBJ2-3; D perhaps matches TRBD2 (6 bases). Germline values: CDR1 MGHRA, CDR2 YSYEKL. Trimming stripped 0 bases from V and 6 bases from J, with 16 bases between. The CDR3 has 16 residues. The CDR3 here is CASSQDYGGAHDTQYF. CDR3 nucleotide sequence: TGCGCCAGCAGCCAAGATTACGGGGGAGCTCATGATACGCAGTATTTT.